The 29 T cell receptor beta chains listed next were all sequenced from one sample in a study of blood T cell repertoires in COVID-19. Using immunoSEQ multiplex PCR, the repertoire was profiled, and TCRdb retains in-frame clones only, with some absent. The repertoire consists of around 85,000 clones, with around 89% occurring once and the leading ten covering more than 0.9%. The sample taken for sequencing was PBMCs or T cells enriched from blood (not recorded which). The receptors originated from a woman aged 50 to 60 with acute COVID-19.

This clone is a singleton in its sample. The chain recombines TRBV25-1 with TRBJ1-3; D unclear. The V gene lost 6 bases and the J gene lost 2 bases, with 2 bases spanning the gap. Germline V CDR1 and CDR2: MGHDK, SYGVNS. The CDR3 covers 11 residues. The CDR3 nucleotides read TGTGCCAGCAGCGCTGGAAACACCATATATTTT. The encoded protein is CASSAGNTIYF.

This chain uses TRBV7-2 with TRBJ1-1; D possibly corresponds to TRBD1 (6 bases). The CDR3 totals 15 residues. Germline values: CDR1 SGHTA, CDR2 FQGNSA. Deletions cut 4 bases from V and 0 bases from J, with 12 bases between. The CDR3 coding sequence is TGTGCCAGCAGCTCCCACAGGGTATTGAACACTGAAGCTTTCTTT. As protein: CASSSHRVLNTEAFF.

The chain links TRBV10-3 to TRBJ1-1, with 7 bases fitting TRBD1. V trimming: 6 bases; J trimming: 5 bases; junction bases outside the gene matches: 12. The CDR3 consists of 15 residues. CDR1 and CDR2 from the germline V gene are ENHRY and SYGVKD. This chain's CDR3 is CAISATGPGATEAFF. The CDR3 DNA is TGTGCCATCAGCGCGACAGGGCCCGGGGCGACTGAAGCTTTCTTT.

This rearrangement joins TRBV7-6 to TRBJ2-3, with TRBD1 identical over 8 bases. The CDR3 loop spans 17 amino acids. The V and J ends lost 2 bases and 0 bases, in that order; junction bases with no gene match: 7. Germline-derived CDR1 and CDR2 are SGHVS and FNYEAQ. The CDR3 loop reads CASSLLGRDRSTDTQYF. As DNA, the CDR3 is TGTGCCAGCAGCTTATTAGGCCGGGACAGGAGCACAGATACGCAGTATTTT.

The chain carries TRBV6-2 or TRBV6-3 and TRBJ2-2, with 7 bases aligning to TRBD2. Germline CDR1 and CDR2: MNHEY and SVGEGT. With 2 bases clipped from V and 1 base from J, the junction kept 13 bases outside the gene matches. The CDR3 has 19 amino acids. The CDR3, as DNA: TGTGCCAGCAGTTACCTCCCGGGGGGTAGCGGAAGGAACACCGGGGAGCTGTTTTTT. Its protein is CASSYLPGGSGRNTGELFF.

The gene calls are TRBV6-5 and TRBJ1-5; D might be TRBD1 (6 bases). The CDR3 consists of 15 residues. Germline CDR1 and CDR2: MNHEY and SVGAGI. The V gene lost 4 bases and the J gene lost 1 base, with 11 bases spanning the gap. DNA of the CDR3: TGTGCCAGCAGTTCCGACAGGCAGAGCAATCAGCCCCAGCATTTT. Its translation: CASSSDRQSNQPQHF.

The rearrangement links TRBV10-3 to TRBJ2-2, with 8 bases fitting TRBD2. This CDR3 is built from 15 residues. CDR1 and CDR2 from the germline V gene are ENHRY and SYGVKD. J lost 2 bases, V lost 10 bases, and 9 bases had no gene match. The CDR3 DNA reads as TGTGCCACCCGGGAGAGCGGGAGAAACACCGGGGAGCTGTTTTTT. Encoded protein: CATRESGRNTGELFF.

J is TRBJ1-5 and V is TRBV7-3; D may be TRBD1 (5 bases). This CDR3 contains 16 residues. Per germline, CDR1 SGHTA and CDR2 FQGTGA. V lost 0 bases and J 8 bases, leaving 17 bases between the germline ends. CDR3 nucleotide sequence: TGTGCCAGCAGCTTAACGATAGTTTGCGAGACAGAGCCCCAGCATTTT. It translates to CASSLTIVCETEPQHF.

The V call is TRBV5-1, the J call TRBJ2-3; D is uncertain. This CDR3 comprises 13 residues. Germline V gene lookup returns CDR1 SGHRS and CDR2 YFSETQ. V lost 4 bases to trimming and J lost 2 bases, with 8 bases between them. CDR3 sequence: CASSQEYTDTQYF. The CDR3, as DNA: TGCGCCAGCAGCCAGGAATACACAGATACGCAGTATTTT.

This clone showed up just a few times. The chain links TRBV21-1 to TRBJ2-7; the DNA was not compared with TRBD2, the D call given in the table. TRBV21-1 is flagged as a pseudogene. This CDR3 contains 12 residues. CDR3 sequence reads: CVGASGTSEQYF. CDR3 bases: TGTGTCGGGGCTAGCGGGACGAGCGAGCAGTACTTC.

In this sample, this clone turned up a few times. The CDR3 sequence: CASSLLAVHEQFF. The CDR3 DNA reads as TGTGCCAGCAGTTTACTAGCGGTCCATGAGCAGTTCTTC. This sequence joins TRBV12-3 or TRBV12-4 and TRBJ2-1, with 7 nucleotides matching TRBD2. Trimming cost V 2 bases and J 8 bases; bases outside gene matches: 3. CDR3 length: 13 residues.

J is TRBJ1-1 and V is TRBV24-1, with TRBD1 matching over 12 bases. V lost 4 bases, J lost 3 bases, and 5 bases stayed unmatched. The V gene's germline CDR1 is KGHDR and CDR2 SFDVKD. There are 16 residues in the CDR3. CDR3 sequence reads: CATSEGGTGGHTEAFF. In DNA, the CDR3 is TGTGCCACCAGTGAGGGGGGGACAGGGGGCCACACTGAAGCTTTCTTT.

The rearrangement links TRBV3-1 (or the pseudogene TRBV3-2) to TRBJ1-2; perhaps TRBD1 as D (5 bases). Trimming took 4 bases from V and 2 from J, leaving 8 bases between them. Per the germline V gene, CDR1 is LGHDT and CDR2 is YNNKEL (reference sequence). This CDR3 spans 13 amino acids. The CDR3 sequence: CASSPRGNYGYTF. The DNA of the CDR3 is TGTGCCAGCAGCCCGCGGGGGAACTATGGCTACACCTTC.

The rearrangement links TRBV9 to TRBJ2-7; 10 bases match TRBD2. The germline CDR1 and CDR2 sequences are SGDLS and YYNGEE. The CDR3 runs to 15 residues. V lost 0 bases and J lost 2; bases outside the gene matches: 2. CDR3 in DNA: TGTGCCAGCAGCGTAGGAGCGGGAGGGCCCTACGAGCAGTACTTC. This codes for CASSVGAGGPYEQYF.

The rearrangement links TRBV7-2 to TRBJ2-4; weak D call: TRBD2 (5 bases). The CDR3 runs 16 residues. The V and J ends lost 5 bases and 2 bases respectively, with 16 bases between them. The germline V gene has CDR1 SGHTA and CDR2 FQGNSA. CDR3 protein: CASSTTGGGSKNIQYF. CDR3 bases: TGTGCCAGCAGCACGACCGGAGGAGGTTCCAAAAACATTCAGTACTTC.

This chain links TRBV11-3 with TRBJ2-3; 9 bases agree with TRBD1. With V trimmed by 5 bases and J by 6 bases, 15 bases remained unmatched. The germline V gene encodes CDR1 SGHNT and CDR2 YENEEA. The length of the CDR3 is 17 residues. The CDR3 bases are TGTGCCAGCAGCATCCCAGGCGGGGGACAGGGAAGGGATACGCAGTATTTT. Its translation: CASSIPGGGQGRDTQYF.

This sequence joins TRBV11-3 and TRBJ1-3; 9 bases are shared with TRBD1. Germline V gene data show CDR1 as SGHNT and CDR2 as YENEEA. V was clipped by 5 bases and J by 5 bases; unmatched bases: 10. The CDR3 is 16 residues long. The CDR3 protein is CASSTLQGASRNTIYF. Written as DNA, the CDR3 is TGTGCCAGCAGCACCTTACAGGGGGCGAGCCGAAACACCATATATTTT.

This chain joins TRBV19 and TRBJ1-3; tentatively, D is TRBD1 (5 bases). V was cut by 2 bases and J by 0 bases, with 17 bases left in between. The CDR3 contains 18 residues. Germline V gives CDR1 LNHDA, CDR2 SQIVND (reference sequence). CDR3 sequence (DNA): TGTGCCAGTAGTATAAGGGGTGACAGCGCTAGCTCTGGAAACACCATATATTTT. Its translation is CASSIRGDSASSGNTIYF.

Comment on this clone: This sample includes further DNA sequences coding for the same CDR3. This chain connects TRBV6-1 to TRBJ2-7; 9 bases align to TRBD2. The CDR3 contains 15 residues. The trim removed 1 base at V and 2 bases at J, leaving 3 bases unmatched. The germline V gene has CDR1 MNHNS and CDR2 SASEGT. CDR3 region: CASSEGGLAPYEQYF. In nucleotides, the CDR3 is TGTGCCAGCAGTGAAGGAGGACTAGCGCCCTACGAGCAGTACTTC.

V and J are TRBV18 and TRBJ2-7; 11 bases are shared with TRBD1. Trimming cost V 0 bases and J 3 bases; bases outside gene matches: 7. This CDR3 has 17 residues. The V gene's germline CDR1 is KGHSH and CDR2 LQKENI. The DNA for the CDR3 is TGTGCCAGCTCACCACCTCGCGCCGGGACAGGGGGCTACGAGCAGTACTTC. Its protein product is CASSPPRAGTGGYEQYF.

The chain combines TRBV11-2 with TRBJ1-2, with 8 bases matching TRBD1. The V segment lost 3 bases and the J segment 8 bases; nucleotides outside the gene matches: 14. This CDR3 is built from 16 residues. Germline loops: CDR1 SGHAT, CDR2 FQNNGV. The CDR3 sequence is CASSLRSTGGGSGYTF. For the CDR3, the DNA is TGTGCCAGCAGCTTGAGGTCAACAGGGGGAGGAAGCGGCTACACCTTC.

In DNA form, the CDR3 reads TGTGCCAGCAGTTTAGGGACAGGGGGCGGTTCACCCCTCCACTTT. Protein sequence: CASSLGTGGGSPLHF. This chain links TRBV27 with TRBJ1-6, with 12 bases matching TRBD1. Losses at the gene ends were 2 bases for V and 9 bases for J; bases not matched to a gene: 2. This CDR3 contains 15 residues. Germline lookup yields CDR1 MNHEY and CDR2 SMNVEV (reference sequence).

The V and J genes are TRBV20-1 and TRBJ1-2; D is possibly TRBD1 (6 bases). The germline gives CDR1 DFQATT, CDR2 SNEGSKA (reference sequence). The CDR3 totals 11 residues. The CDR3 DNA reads TGCGGCCGTTCAGGGGCCGGCGGCTACACCTTC. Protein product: CGRSGAGGYTF.

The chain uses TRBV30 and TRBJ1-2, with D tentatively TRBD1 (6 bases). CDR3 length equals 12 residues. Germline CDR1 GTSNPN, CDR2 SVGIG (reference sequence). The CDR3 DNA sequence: TGTGTCCGGAAGGGGGAGACCTATGGCTACACCTTC. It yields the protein CVRKGETYGYTF.

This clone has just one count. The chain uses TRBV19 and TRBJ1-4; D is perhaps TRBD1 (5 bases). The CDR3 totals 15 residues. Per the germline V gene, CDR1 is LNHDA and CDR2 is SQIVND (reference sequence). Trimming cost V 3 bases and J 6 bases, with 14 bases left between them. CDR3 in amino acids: CASSIRTLTDEKLFF. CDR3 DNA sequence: TGTGCCAGTAGTATTCGGACACTAACGGATGAAAAACTGTTTTTT.

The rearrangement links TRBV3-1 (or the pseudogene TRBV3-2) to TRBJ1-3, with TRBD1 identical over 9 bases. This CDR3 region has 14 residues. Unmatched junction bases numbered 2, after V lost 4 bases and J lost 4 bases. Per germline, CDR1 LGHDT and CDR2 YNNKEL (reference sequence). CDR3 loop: CASSPGTGGNTIYF. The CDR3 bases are TGTGCCAGCAGCCCCGGGACAGGGGGAAACACCATATATTTT.

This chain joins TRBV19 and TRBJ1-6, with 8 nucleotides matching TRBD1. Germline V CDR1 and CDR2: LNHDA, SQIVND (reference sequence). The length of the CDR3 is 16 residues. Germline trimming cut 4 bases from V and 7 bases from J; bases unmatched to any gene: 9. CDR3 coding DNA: TGTGCCAGTAGTAGCGGGACAGGAACGACAAATTCACCCCTCCACTTT. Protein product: CASSSGTGTTNSPLHF.

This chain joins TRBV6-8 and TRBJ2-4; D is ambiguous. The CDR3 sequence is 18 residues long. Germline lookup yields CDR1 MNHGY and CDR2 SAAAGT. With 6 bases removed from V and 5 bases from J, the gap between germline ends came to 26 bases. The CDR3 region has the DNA TGTGCCAGCAGCTCCTCTGACTCAGACTGTGACCCTGAAAACATTCAGTACTTC. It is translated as CASSSSDSDCDPENIQYF.

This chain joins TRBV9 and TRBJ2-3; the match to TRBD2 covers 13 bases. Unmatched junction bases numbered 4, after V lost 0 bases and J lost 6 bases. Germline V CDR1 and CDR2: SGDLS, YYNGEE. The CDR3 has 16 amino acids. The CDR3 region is CASSVAGTSGMDTQYF. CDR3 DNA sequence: TGTGCCAGCAGCGTAGCCGGGACTAGCGGGATGGATACGCAGTATTTT.